This T cell receptor (beta chain) was retrieved from a study of blood T cell repertoires in COVID-19. Original methodology: Estimation of nucleated cell counts was performed using reference gene primer amplification. Only in-frame clones appear in the TCRdb table, and some are missing; sequencing was by immunoSEQ multiplex PCR. Clone size and the V and J calls come from that table; the DNA yielded D and trimming. The sample has about 68,000 clones, 85% to 90% seen once. The CDR3 extends over 13 amino acids. The V gene's germline CDR1 is SGHVS and CDR2 FNYEAQ. Trimming removed 5 bases from V and 3 bases from J, with 11 bases in between.

The V and J genes are TRBV7-6 and TRBJ2-7; D might be TRBD1 (5 bases). The TCR was taken from a middle-aged man with acute or convalescent COVID-19. Material: peripheral blood. CDR3 DNA: TGTGCCAGCAGCGCTACCGACAGCTACGAGCAGTACTTC. This codes for CASSATDSYEQYF.